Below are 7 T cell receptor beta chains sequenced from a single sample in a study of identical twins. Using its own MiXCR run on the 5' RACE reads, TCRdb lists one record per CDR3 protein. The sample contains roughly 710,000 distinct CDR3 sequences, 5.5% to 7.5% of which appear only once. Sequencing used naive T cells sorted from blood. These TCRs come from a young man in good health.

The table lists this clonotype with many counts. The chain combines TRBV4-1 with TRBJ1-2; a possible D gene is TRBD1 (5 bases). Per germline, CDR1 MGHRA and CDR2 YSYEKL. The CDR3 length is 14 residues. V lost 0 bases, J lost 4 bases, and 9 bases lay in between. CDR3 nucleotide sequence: TGCGCCAGCAGCCAAGATGCGGGGGTCTATGGCTACACCTTC. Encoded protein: CASSQDAGVYGYTF.

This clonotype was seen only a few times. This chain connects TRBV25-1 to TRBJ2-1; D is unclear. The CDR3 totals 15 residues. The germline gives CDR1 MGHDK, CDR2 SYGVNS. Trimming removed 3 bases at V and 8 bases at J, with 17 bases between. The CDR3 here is CASSDVLGSLYEQFF. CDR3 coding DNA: TGTGCCAGCAGTGACGTACTTGGTTCCCTCTATGAGCAGTTCTTC.

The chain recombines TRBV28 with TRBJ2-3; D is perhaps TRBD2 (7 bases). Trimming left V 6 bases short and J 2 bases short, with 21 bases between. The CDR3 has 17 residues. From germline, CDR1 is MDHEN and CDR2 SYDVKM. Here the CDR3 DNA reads TGTGCCAGCAGCTCAGTCGGGCGCGGGGGCTACACAGATACGCAGTATTTT. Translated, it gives CASSSVGRGGYTDTQYF. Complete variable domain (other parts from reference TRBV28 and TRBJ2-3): DVKVTQSSRYLVKRTGEKVFLECVQDMDHENMFWYRQDPGLGLRLIYFSYDVKMKEKGDIPEGYSVSREKKERFSLILESASTNQTSMYLCASSSVGRGGYTDTQYFGPGTRLTVL.

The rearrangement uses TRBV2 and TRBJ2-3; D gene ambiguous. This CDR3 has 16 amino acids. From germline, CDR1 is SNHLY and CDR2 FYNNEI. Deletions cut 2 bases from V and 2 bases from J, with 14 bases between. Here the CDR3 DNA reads TGTGCCAGCAGTGAAACAACTATCCCCTCCACAGATACGCAGTATTTT. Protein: CASSETTIPSTDTQYF.

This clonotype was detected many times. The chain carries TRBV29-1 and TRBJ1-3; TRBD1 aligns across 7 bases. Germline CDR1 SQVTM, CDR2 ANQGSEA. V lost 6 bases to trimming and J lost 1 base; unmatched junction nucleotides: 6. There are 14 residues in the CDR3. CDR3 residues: CSVVDRESGNTIYF. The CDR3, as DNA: TGCAGCGTCGTAGACAGGGAGTCTGGAAACACCATATATTTT.

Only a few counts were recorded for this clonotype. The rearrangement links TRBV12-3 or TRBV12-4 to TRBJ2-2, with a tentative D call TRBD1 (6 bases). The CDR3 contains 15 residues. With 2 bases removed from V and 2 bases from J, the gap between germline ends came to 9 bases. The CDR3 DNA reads TGTGCCAGCAGTTTATGGGGGCGCAACACCGGGGAGCTGTTTTTT. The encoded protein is CASSLWGRNTGELFF.

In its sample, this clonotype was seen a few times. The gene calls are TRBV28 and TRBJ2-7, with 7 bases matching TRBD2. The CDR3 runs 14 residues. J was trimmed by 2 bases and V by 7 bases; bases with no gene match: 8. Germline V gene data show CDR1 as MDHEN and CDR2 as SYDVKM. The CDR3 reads CASTTSGGTYEQYF. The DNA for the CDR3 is TGTGCCAGCACCACTTCGGGAGGTACCTACGAGCAGTACTTC.